This T cell receptor (beta chain) emerged from a study of CD8+CD57+ T cells in acquired aplastic anemia. The study profiled TCR beta VDJ and CDR3 using genomic DNA as template. TCRdb fed the reads into MiXCR, producing one record per CDR3 protein. The sample contains about 210,000 distinct CDR3 sequences, approximately 60% of which appear only once. The CDR3 covers 14 residues. Trimming cost V 6 bases and J 3 bases; bases outside gene matches: 6. CDR1 and CDR2 from the germline V gene are DFQATT and SNEGSKA (reference sequence). The receptor comes from a human donor in good health. Sequencing input: sorted CD4+, CD8+, or CD8+CD57+ T cells (not recorded which) from PBMCs. The chain is built from TRBV20-1 and TRBJ2-3; TRBD2 agrees at 10 bases. CDR3 DNA sequence: TGCAGTGCCGACGGACTAGCGGTTACAGATACGCAGTATTTT. It codes for CSADGLAVTDTQYF.